Sequencing of this T cell receptor (beta chain) was carried out in a study of regulatory T cells in long-lasting Graves disease. Stated time point: newly diagnosed GD, antithyroid drugs for less than 3 months. Researchers made the TCR library from RNA that was extracted from PBMCs. The authors drew patients from an endocrinology department in Xi'an, China. Germline lookup yields CDR1 SGHAT and CDR2 FQNNGV. The CDR3 is 15 residues long. The ends were cut back, 1 base at V and 4 bases at J, with 12 bases in the middle. This clonotype was recorded many times. The authors built TCR beta libraries using iRepertoire HTBI primers and Arm-PCR of CDR3 regions. TCRdb fed the multiplex PCR reads into MiXCR, producing one record per CDR3 protein. This table has around 470,000 distinct CDR3 sequences, approximately 14% appearing once. These data also formed part of another study, on T cells in Graves' hyperthyroidism and ophthalmopathy.

This material consisted of peripheral blood mononuclear cells (PBMCs), taken at new diagnosis, from a patient treated with antithyroid drugs. This clonotype was obtained from a woman between 50 and 59 years old with Graves disease. This chain uses TRBV11-2 with TRBJ2-3; D is possibly TRBD1 or TRBD2 (5 bases each). The DNA for the CDR3 is TGTGCCAGCAGCTTAGGAGGGGTTGGGGCAGATACGCAGTATTTT. As protein: CASSLGGVGADTQYF. Using reference TRBV11-2 and TRBJ2-3 for the parts outside the CDR3, the full variable domain is EAGVAQSPRYKIIEKRQSVAFWCNPISGHATLYWYQQILGQGPKLLIQFQNNGVVDDSQLPKDRFSAERLKGVDSTLKIQPAKLEDSAVYLCASSLGGVGADTQYFGPGTRLTVL.